The clone carrying this T cell receptor beta chain was recorded only once. What it recognizes is unknown. The source of the sample is a study of radiotherapy plus CTLA-4 blockade in lung cancer. Overall study: Disease control was seen in 31% of patients, objective responses in 18%. Study outcomes and limitations: Interferon-beta, together with early blood T cell clone dynamics, reportedly best predicted response.

The repertoire was sequenced with immunoSEQ multiplex PCR; TCRdb's copy has only in-frame clones and lacks some. Among 49,000 or so clones listed, around 77% were seen once. CDR3 size: 15 residues. V was shortened by 3 bases and J by 6 bases, with 14 bases between the two germline ends. Germline V lookup: CDR1 LNHDA, CDR2 SQIVND (reference sequence). Focal radiation plus CTLA-4 blockade with ipilimumab was administered to patients who had chemo-refractory metastatic non-small-cell lung cancer. The J gene is TRBJ2-2, the V gene TRBV19; D gene unclear. The clonotype was recovered from a human donor with non-small cell lung cancer who had stable disease on radiotherapy plus ipilimumab. The sample here was peripheral blood, taken from a patient treated with radiotherapy plus ipilimumab. As DNA, the CDR3 is TGTGCCAGTAGTATTCGACAACAGACTCCCGGGGAGCTGTTTTTT. Translation gives CASSIRQQTPGELFF.